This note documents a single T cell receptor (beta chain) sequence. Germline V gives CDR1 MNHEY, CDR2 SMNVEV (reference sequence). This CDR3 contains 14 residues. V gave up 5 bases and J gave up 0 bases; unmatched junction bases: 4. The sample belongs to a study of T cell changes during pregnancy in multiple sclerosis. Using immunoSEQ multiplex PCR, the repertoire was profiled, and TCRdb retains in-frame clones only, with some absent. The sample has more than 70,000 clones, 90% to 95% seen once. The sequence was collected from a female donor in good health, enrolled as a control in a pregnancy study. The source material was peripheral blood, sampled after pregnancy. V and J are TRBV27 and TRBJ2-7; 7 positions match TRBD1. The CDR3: CASSDREISYEQYF. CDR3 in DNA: TGTGCCAGCAGTGACAGGGAAATCTCCTACGAGCAGTACTTC.